This T cell receptor beta chain emerged from a study of blood T cells in healthy people across ages. About the study: With template switching, about one barcoded beta molecule was captured per two T cells.

Primed by a sample-barcoded 5' primer and a J-beta primer mix, a second PCR proceeded for 7 to 11 cycles. TCRdb re-called the 5' RACE reads with MiXCR, one entry per CDR3 protein. This table has roughly 1,100,000 distinct CDR3 sequences, around 27% appearing once. CDR3 length: 11 amino acids. Germline CDR1 reads SQVTM; CDR2 reads ANQGSEA. Trimming took 0 bases from V and 9 from J, leaving 6 bases between them. It was roughly 10 milliliters of peripheral blood that were drawn from each donor. This sample was shared with a second study, whose subject was T cells of mothers and their children. From that paper: Researchers report slightly higher, though non-significant, overlap in related mother-child pairs than in unrelated pairs. No persistent microchimeric T cell clones were detected.

Sequencing was done on a sample of blood. The TCR sequence derives from a girl aged 2-15 years in good health. This chain connects TRBV29-1 to TRBJ2-1; D might be TRBD2 (5 bases). The CDR3 loop reads CSVEDGSEQFF. The CDR3 DNA follows: TGCAGCGTTGAAGATGGGAGTGAGCAGTTCTTC.